Sequencing of this T cell receptor (beta chain) was carried out in a study of low-dose radiotherapy and immunotherapy resistance in tumors. Gene-specific TRAV and TRBV primers were used for first-strand cDNA, covering alpha and beta chains. TCRs underwent 20 PCR cycles of amplification with a constant-region primer and V-primer adapter. In TCRdb, the reads were re-called with MiXCR into one record per CDR3 protein. Of fewer than 90,000 distinct CDR3 sequences in the sample, less than 35% are singletons; the top ten hold around 10%. The germline CDR1 and CDR2 sequences are LNHDA and SQIVND (reference sequence). Trimming removed 6 bases from V and 1 base from J; junction bases left unmatched: 9. CDR3 length: 16 amino acids. Time point defined: before trial treatment.

The V and J genes are TRBV19 and TRBJ2-1; 7 positions agree with TRBD1. This specimen consisted of PBMCs, obtained before treatment. This clonotype originated in a female donor with ovarian cancer. CDR3 loop: CASSQGQVRSYNEQFF. As DNA, the CDR3 is TGTGCCAGTAGCCAAGGACAGGTCCGGTCCTACAATGAGCAGTTCTTC.